These 20 T cell receptor beta chains share one sample of origin, sequenced in a study of T-cell reconstitution after alpha-beta-depleted transplantation in children (dated by TCRdb to 2016 to 2017). The treatment or condition label for this specimen denotes: allogeneic hematopoietic cell transplantation with graft depleted of TCRalphabeta T cells and CD19 B cells. Library preparation employed PCR. Sequenced using an Illumina HiSeq 2500. Molecular barcoding was employed in the preparation of TCR libraries, with unique molecular identifiers being used to normalize TCRbeta repertoire quantification. In TCRdb, the public reads were trimmed at Q25 with fastp and aligned with MiXCR, with productive beta chains retained. Entries that share a CDR3 protein sequence are merged under the most common genes and DNA. The sample yields 800,000 to 1,000,000 distinct CDR3 sequences; about 29% were counted once. In total, the top ten clones hold roughly 31% of the sample.

The material was PBMCs, mostly from graft donor cells, obtained 360 days after TCRalphabeta/CD19-depleted stem cell transplant. These TCRs come from a boy in the first two years of life who had a stem cell transplant for SCID, so the T cells may come from the graft donor.

The chain couples TRBV12-3 or TRBV12-4 to TRBJ2-4; a possible D gene is TRBD1 (6 bases). The V end was cut by 5 bases, the J end by 6 bases, with 17 bases between. The CDR3 sequence is 15 residues long. This chain's CDR3 is CASSTSVGARNIQYF. The CDR3 region has the DNA TGTGCCAGCAGTACCTCGGTGGGGGCGCGAAACATTCAGTACTTC.

This clonotype was observed a few times. This chain links TRBV4-2 with TRBJ2-5; 11 nucleotides agree with TRBD2. With 5 bases clipped from V and 0 bases from J, the junction kept 5 bases outside the gene matches. Germline V lookup: CDR1 LGHNA, CDR2 YNFKEQ. CDR3 length: 16 amino acids. Written as DNA, the CDR3 is TGTGCCAGCAGCGCCCGGACTAGCGGGTACCAAGAGACCCAGTACTTC. This codes for CASSARTSGYQETQYF.

This clonotype was counted only a few times. The chain couples TRBV12-3 or TRBV12-4 to TRBJ2-7, with a tentative D call TRBD2 (6 bases). Trimming shortened V by 8 bases and J by 4 bases, and 12 bases separated the two germline ends. The CDR3 consists of 12 residues. The CDR3 bases are TGTGCCAGCGGGACTTCTTTTTACGAGCAGTACTTC. This gives the protein CASGTSFYEQYF.

This clonotype occurred a few times. The chain couples TRBV5-1 to TRBJ2-7; 7 nucleotides agree with TRBD2. Germline CDR1 reads SGHRS; CDR2 reads YFSETQ. J was trimmed by 2 bases and V by 2 bases; bases with no gene match: 13. The CDR3 runs 17 residues. CDR3 in amino acids: CASSFSLRGFVAYEQYF. Here the CDR3 DNA reads TGCGCCAGCAGCTTCTCTCTGCGGGGGTTTGTTGCCTACGAGCAGTACTTC.

The genes are TRBV7-2 and TRBJ2-2; D gene uncertain. Germline loops: CDR1 SGHTA, CDR2 FQGNSA. V was pared by 7 bases and J by 5 bases, with 8 bases between. The CDR3 is 12 residues long. The CDR3 nucleotides are TGTGCCAGCAACGATCCTACCGGGGAGCTGTTTTTT. This encodes CASNDPTGELFF.

This clonotype was found a few times. The rearrangement uses TRBV4-1 and TRBJ2-4; D remains unclear. V was cut by 4 bases and J by 0 bases, with 7 bases left in between. The CDR3 covers 14 residues. Germline CDR1 is MGHRA and CDR2 is YSYEKL. In DNA form, the CDR3 reads TGCGCCAGCAGCCCCTATTTAGCCAAAAACATTCAGTACTTC. Amino acid sequence: CASSPYLAKNIQYF.

This clonotype has more than one count but fewer than ten. The V call is TRBV2, the J call TRBJ2-7, with D perhaps matching TRBD1 (6 bases). Trimming removed 8 bases from V and 6 bases from J, with 17 bases in between. This CDR3 has 13 amino acids. CDR1 SNHLY and CDR2 FYNNEI come from the germline V gene. DNA of the CDR3: TGTGCCAGCTTAGGACAGCCGAGATTCGAGCAGTACTTC. Translating it yields CASLGQPRFEQYF.

This clonotype was seen more than once but under ten times. CDR3 coding DNA: TGCAGTGCTAGATTGGCGGGCCAAGAGACCCAGTACTTC. This translates into CSARLAGQETQYF. The chain combines TRBV20-1 with TRBJ2-5; TRBD2 might be the D (5 bases). CDR1 is DFQATT, CDR2 SNEGSKA, per germline (reference sequence). This CDR3 is 13 amino acids long. The V gene lost 2 bases and the J gene lost 1 base, with 8 bases spanning the gap.

V is TRBV7-2 and J is TRBJ2-3; D is perhaps TRBD2 (7 bases). The CDR3 has 16 residues. From germline, CDR1 is SGHTA and CDR2 FQGNSA. Trimming took 7 bases from V and 0 from J, leaving 17 bases between them. The DNA for the CDR3 is TGTGCCAGCACTTATAGGGGGGGGGCGAGCACAGATACGCAGTATTTT. Its translation is CASTYRGGASTDTQYF.

This clonotype was counted between two and nine times. This chain uses TRBV29-1 with TRBJ2-1; tentatively, D is TRBD2 (5 bases). The germline V gene encodes CDR1 SQVTM and CDR2 ANQGSEA. Trimming took off 3 bases at V and 8 bases at J, with 14 bases between the two ends. This CDR3 contains 13 residues. CDR3 protein: CSVDTGFGDEQFF. CDR3 bases: TGCAGCGTTGATACGGGGTTCGGGGATGAGCAGTTCTTC.

This chain connects TRBV6-5 to TRBJ2-5, with 7 bases identical to TRBD1. With 4 bases clipped from V and 5 bases from J, the junction kept 7 bases outside the gene matches. The CDR3 totals 14 residues. Germline CDR1 is MNHEY and CDR2 is SVGAGI. The DNA of the CDR3 is TGTGCCAGCAGTTCCCCCGGACAGGCGGAGACCCAGTACTTC. Translated, it gives CASSSPGQAETQYF.

Comments on this clonotype: An end of the junction does not agree with germline; a read error may underlie this. The V call is TRBV2, the J call TRBJ2-1, with 12 bases aligning to TRBD2. This CDR3 spans 14 amino acids. From germline, CDR1 is SNHLY and CDR2 FYNNEI. CDR3 bases: TGTGCCAGCAAACTTCTAGCGGGGGGGGCTTTTTTTCTCTTC. Translating it yields CASKLLAGGAFFLF.

V gene TRBV20-1 combines with J gene TRBJ2-4; D is perhaps TRBD1 (6 bases). The CDR3 is 13 residues long. Germline CDR1 and CDR2: DFQATT and SNEGSKA (reference sequence). The germline V and J ends were trimmed by 6 bases and 9 bases, with 18 bases remaining between them. As DNA, the CDR3 is TGCAGTGCATCAGGGCCCAAAGGGGGCATTCAGTACTTC. It is translated as CSASGPKGGIQYF.

V gene TRBV7-2 combines with J gene TRBJ1-1, with D unclear. Looked up from germline, CDR1 is SGHTA and CDR2 is FQGNSA. The CDR3 covers 15 residues. The V end lost 2 bases, the J end lost 4 bases, and 14 bases lay between the germline ends. CDR3 region: CASSLRPSRRTEAFF. CDR3 bases: TGTGCCAGCAGCTTAAGACCCTCCAGGCGCACTGAAGCTTTCTTT. Complete variable domain (other parts from reference TRBV7-2 and TRBJ1-1): GAGVSQSPSNKVTEKGKDVELRCDPISGHTALYWYRQSLGQGLEFLIYFQGNSAPDKSGLPSDRFSAERTGGSVSTLTIQRTQQEDSAVYLCASSLRPSRRTEAFFGQGTRLTVV.

This clonotype was seen more than once but under ten times. The V and J genes are TRBV28 and TRBJ1-3, with D unclear. Trimming cost V 7 bases and J 4 bases, with 17 bases left between them. The CDR3 extends over 15 amino acids. CDR1 is MDHEN and CDR2 is SYDVKM in the germline V gene. The CDR3 DNA reads as TGTGCCAGCACCAATTACCCCTTGGGGGGAAACACCATATATTTT. Translating gives CASTNYPLGGNTIYF.

The chain employs TRBV29-1 and TRBJ2-2, with TRBD1 as a possible D gene (6 bases). V lost 4 bases to trimming and J lost 5 bases, with 20 bases between them. Germline CDR1 is SQVTM and CDR2 is ANQGSEA. The CDR3 is made up of 16 amino acids. The CDR3 is CSVVLGNRARTGELFF. The CDR3 region has the DNA TGCAGCGTTGTTTTGGGTAACAGGGCGAGGACCGGGGAGCTGTTTTTT.

The table lists this clonotype with many counts. At one boundary the junction diverges from the germline segment, which might be a read error. This chain joins TRBV12-3 or TRBV12-4 and TRBJ1-1; unclear D gene. This CDR3 spans 13 amino acids. The CDR3 sequence is CASSLALNTEAFF. DNA of the CDR3: TGTGCCAGCAGCTTAGCCTTGAACACTGAAGCTTTCTTT.

The V call is TRBV5-1, the J call TRBJ1-1, with D perhaps matching TRBD1 (5 bases). This CDR3 is built from 14 residues. V was cut by 3 bases and J by 6 bases, with 15 bases left in between. In germline, CDR1 is SGHRS, CDR2 YFSETQ. CDR3 loop: CASSWGGALSEAFF. The CDR3 bases are TGCGCCAGCAGCTGGGGTGGGGCTCTATCTGAAGCTTTCTTT.

The chain carries TRBV6-2 or TRBV6-3 and TRBJ2-3; 7 bases map to TRBD2. J was trimmed by 1 base and V by 7 bases; bases with no gene match: 8. The CDR3 covers 15 residues. CDR1 is MNHEY, CDR2 SVGEGT, per germline. The CDR3 coding sequence is TGTGCCAGCACCGACCCGGGGGGAGGCACAGATACGCAGTATTTT. Translated, it gives CASTDPGGGTDTQYF.

CDR3 bases: TGTGCCAGCAGCCCACAGGGGGTAGGAGAAAAACTGTTTTTT. Protein sequence: CASSPQGVGEKLFF. The chain recombines TRBV7-8 with TRBJ1-4; 8 bases are shared with TRBD1. CDR3 length: 14 residues. The ends lost 5 bases at V and 8 bases at J; junction bases unmatched: 7. Germline CDR1 reads SGHVS; CDR2 reads FQNEAQ.